This T cell receptor beta chain was retrieved from a study of siplizumab effects on memory and regulatory T cells. About this clone itself: The antigen remains undetermined.

Overall study results and limits: In unstimulated cells, naive T cells appeared more diverse than memory T cells and seemed major alloresponse contributors.

The CDR3 is made up of 15 amino acids. V dropped 3 bases and J dropped 3 bases, with 12 bases sitting between them. Per germline, CDR1 LNHNV and CDR2 YYDKDF (reference sequence). Data came from immunoSEQ multiplex PCR; TCRdb stores just in-frame clones and leaves some out. Of under 140,000 clones in the sample, 80% to 95% are singletons; the top ten hold roughly 1.4%. The specimen sequenced was CD4+ T cells sorted from blood. This receptor was identified in a human donor in good health. V usage is TRBV15 and J usage is TRBJ2-1; the D gene could be TRBD1 or TRBD2 (6 bases each). The CDR3 loop reads CATSRDGGGYNEQFF. Written as DNA, the CDR3 is TGTGCCACCAGCAGGGACGGGGGCGGCTACAATGAGCAGTTCTTC.